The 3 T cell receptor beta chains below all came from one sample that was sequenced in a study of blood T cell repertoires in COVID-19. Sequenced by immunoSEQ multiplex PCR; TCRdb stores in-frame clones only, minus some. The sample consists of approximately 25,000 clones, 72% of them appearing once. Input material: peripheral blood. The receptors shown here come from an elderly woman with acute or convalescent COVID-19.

The DNA of the CDR3 is TGCGCCAGCAGCTTGGGGACAGGGAACACTGAAGCTTTCTTT. Protein product: CASSLGTGNTEAFF. J is TRBJ1-1 and V is TRBV5-1, with TRBD1 identical over 7 bases. This CDR3 contains 14 residues. J was trimmed by 1 base and V by 0 bases; bases with no gene match: 0. Germline lookup yields CDR1 SGHRS and CDR2 YFSETQ.

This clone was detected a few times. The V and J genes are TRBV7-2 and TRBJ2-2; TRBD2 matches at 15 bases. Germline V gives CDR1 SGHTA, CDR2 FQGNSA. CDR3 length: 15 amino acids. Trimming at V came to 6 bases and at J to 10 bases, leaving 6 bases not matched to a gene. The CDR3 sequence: CASRSGLAGGQELFF. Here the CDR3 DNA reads TGTGCCAGCAGATCCGGACTAGCGGGGGGGCAGGAGCTGTTTTTT. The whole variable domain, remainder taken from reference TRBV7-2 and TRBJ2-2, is GAGVSQSPSNKVTEKGKDVELRCDPISGHTALYWYRQSLGQGLEFLIYFQGNSAPDKSGLPSDRFSAERTGGSVSTLTIQRTQQEDSAVYLCASRSGLAGGQELFFGEGSRLTVL.

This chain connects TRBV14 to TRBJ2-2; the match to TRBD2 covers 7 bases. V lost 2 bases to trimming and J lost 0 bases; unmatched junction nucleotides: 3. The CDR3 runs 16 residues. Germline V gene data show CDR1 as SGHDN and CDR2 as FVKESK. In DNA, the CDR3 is TGTGCCAGCAGCCAAAGCGGGACTCCGAACACCGGGGAGCTGTTTTTT. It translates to CASSQSGTPNTGELFF.